A selection of T cell receptor beta chains follows, all from one sample in a study of beta chain features in type 1 diabetes. TCRdb's copy holds only in-frame clones and misses some; the assay was immunoSEQ multiplex PCR. The sample shows about 240,000 clones, roughly 13% of them seen only once. Input material: naive CD4+ T cells from blood. The source is a man aged 25-45 years with type 1 diabetes. Both conserved end residues are part of each CDR3. A D gene is named only where the DNA matches it firmly. Size is stated for part of the rows, as once, few or many counts, or as a class when the clone is expanded.

V	D	size	J	CDR3	DNA
TRBV30	TRBD1	few	TRBJ1-1	CAWSGQGSTEAFF	TGTGCCTGGAGCGGACAGGGGTCCACTGAAGCTTTCTTT
TRBV2	TRBD1	NA	TRBJ1-5	CASTPTGANQPQHF	TGTGCCAGCACCCCGACAGGGGCAAATCAGCCCCAGCATTTT
TRBV19	NA	NA	TRBJ2-5	CASAGQAAQETQYF	TGTGCCAGTGCCGGACAAGCCGCCCAAGAGACCCAGTACTTC
TRBV9	TRBD2	NA	TRBJ2-7	CASTGAGTSGIAEQYF	TGTGCCAGCACCGGAGCCGGGACTAGCGGGATAGCCGAGCAGTACTTC
TRBV19	TRBD2	NA	TRBJ2-5	CASSISLGSGGAGGETQYF	TGTGCCAGTAGTATAAGTTTGGGTAGCGGGGGGGCCGGAGGAGAGACCCAGTACTTC
TRBV9	TRBD2	NA	TRBJ2-7	CASSPRTSGSYEQYF	TGTGCCAGCAGCCCAAGGACTAGCGGGAGCTACGAGCAGTACTTC
TRBV5-1	NA	few	TRBJ2-2	CASSLGWSGELFF	TGCGCCAGCAGCCTTGGCTGGTCCGGGGAGCTGTTTTTT
TRBV7-2	NA	NA	TRBJ2-5	CASSLGPAGHQETQYF	TGTGCCAGCAGCTTAGGCCCAGCGGGACATCAAGAGACCCAGTACTTC
TRBV13	TRBD1	few	TRBJ1-2	CASSAGTEYGYTF	TGTGCCAGCAGCGCCGGGACAGAGTATGGCTACACCTTC
TRBV6-1	NA	NA	TRBJ2-1	CASAGQLANEQFF	TGTGCCAGCGCGGGACAGTTGGCCAATGAGCAGTTCTTC
TRBV27	NA	few	TRBJ1-1	CASRGVVGRRGEAFF	TGTGCCAGCAGAGGAGTAGTAGGCCGACGGGGTGAAGCTTTCTTT
TRBV11-1	TRBD2	NA	TRBJ2-1	CASTRTGLAGANEQFF	TGTGCCAGCACCCGAACGGGACTAGCGGGGGCCAATGAGCAGTTCTTC
TRBV29-1	NA	few	TRBJ2-5	CSVAGNGETQYF	TGCAGCGTTGCAGGGAACGGCGAGACCCAGTACTTC
TRBV2	TRBD1	once	TRBJ1-1	CASRDRGGRTEAFF	TGTGCCAGCAGGGACAGGGGGGGGAGAACTGAAGCTTTCTTT
TRBV11-2	TRBD1	NA	TRBJ1-3	CASSPRTGGNTIYF	TGTGCCAGCAGCCCCCGGACAGGGGGAAACACCATATATTTT
TRBV6-4	NA	NA	TRBJ2-7	CASSVEAGDIYEQYF	TGTGCCAGCAGTGTAGAGGCAGGGGATATCTACGAGCAGTACTTC
TRBV6-5	TRBD2	few	TRBJ2-1	CASSTSGRSNEQFF	TGTGCCAGCAGTACTAGCGGGAGGTCAAATGAGCAGTTCTTC
TRBV2	TRBD1	NA	TRBJ2-2	CASWTGTGELFF	TGTGCCAGCTGGACAGGGACCGGGGAGCTGTTTTTT
TRBV11-2	NA	NA	TRBJ1-1	CASSLGSGNTEAFF	TGTGCCAGCAGCTTGGGCAGTGGGAACACTGAAGCTTTCTTT
TRBV5-5	TRBD2	NA	TRBJ2-7	CASSLETSGSYEQYF	TGTGCCAGCAGCTTGGAGACTAGCGGGTCCTACGAGCAGTACTTC
TRBV10-3	NA	NA	TRBJ2-1	CAISESERNEQFF	TGTGCCATCAGTGAGTCGGAGCGAAATGAGCAGTTCTTC
TRBV10-3	NA	NA	TRBJ1-1	CAISEPNMNTEAFF	TGTGCCATCAGTGAGCCGAACATGAACACTGAAGCTTTCTTT
TRBV4-1	NA	few	TRBJ2-3	CASSPGQSTDTQYF	TGCGCCAGCAGCCCGGGTCAAAGCACAGATACGCAGTATTTT
TRBV19	NA	NA	TRBJ2-1	CASSAVAYEQFF	TGTGCCAGTAGTGCGGTAGCCTATGAGCAGTTCTTC
TRBV25-1	NA	once	TRBJ1-2	CASSEGPRGYTF	TGTGCCAGCAGTGAAGGCCCACGCGGCTACACCTTC
TRBV5-1	NA	few	TRBJ1-2	CASSQTGDYGYTF	TGCGCCAGCAGCCAGACGGGAGACTATGGCTACACCTTC
TRBV5-1	TRBD2	NA	TRBJ2-5	CASSQRGEETQYF	TGCGCCAGCAGCCAACGGGGGGAAGAGACCCAGTACTTC
TRBV9	NA	few	TRBJ2-1	CASSARDRTGNSYNEQFF	TGTGCCAGCAGCGCGAGGGATCGGACTGGAAATAGCTACAATGAGCAGTTCTTC
TRBV29-1	TRBD2	NA	TRBJ2-4	CSALAGLAKNIQYF	TGCAGCGCCCTAGCGGGACTAGCCAAAAACATTCAGTACTTC
TRBV14	TRBD2	NA	TRBJ2-1	CASSQEGWNSGRWPYNEQFF	TGTGCCAGCAGCCAAGAGGGATGGAATAGCGGGAGGTGGCCCTACAATGAGCAGTTCTTC
TRBV30	NA	NA	TRBJ2-1	CAWSLQAYNEQFF	TGTGCCTGGTCTTTACAGGCGTACAATGAGCAGTTCTTC
TRBV6-1	TRBD2	NA	TRBJ2-7	CASRRESEQYF	TGTGCCAGCCGGCGGGAGAGTGAGCAGTACTTC
TRBV5-4	NA	few	TRBJ1-1	CASSSQRTEAFF	TGTGCCAGCAGCTCTCAACGGACTGAAGCTTTCTTT
TRBV5-1	TRBD1	few	TRBJ1-6	CASSLGDRESPLHF	TGCGCCAGCAGCCTGGGGGACAGGGAGTCACCCCTCCACTTT
TRBV14	NA	NA	TRBJ1-2	CASSLPNGRGYTF	TGTGCCAGCAGCCTCCCTAACGGTCGGGGCTACACCTTC
TRBV2	NA	few	TRBJ2-1	CASSAQWNEQFF	TGTGCCAGCAGCGCCCAGTGGAATGAGCAGTTCTTC
TRBV19	NA	NA	TRBJ1-2	CASMSQGDYGYTF	TGTGCCAGTATGTCCCAGGGTGACTATGGCTACACCTTC
TRBV30	NA	NA	TRBJ1-4	CAWSTTEKLFF	TGTGCCTGGAGTACAACGGAAAAACTGTTTTTT
TRBV30	NA	few	TRBJ2-2	CAWSGLQGTGELFF	TGTGCCTGGAGTGGATTACAGGGCACCGGGGAGCTGTTTTTT
TRBV18	NA	NA	TRBJ2-3	CASSSGTDTQYF	TGTGCCAGCTCCTCGGGCACAGATACGCAGTATTTT
TRBV5-4	NA	NA	TRBJ1-1	CASRAQEMNTEAFF	TGTGCCAGCAGGGCACAGGAGATGAACACTGAAGCTTTCTTT
TRBV7-9	NA	few	TRBJ1-2	CASSLGRSQSEGYTF	TGTGCCAGCAGCTTAGGGAGGTCACAATCGGAGGGCTACACCTTC
TRBV11-2	TRBD1	few	TRBJ2-7	CASSPGLGQTYEQYF	TGTGCCAGCAGCCCAGGCCTGGGACAGACCTACGAGCAGTACTTC
TRBV4-1	TRBD2	NA	TRBJ2-1	CASSQTGGRGYNEQFF	TGCGCCAGCAGCCAAACGGGGGGGCGGGGCTACAATGAGCAGTTCTTC
TRBV2	NA	NA	TRBJ2-7	CASGFGEVRGPYEQYF	TGTGCCAGCGGTTTCGGGGAGGTGCGGGGGCCCTACGAGCAGTACTTC
TRBV7-9	NA	NA	TRBJ1-2	CASSSLGGGTNYGYTF	TGTGCCAGCAGCTCCCTTGGGGGAGGAACTAACTATGGCTACACCTTC
TRBV9	TRBD2	NA	TRBJ2-7	CASSPSGGSYEQYF	TGTGCCAGCAGCCCCTCCGGGGGGTCCTACGAGCAGTACTTC
TRBV29-1	NA	few	TRBJ2-5	CSAPASGQETQYF	TGCAGCGCCCCGGCTTCGGGCCAAGAGACCCAGTACTTC
TRBV7-2	TRBD2	NA	TRBJ2-5	CASSPGTGGSETQYF	TGTGCCAGCAGCCCTGGGACCGGGGGGTCAGAGACCCAGTACTTC
TRBV5-1	TRBD1	NA	TRBJ1-1	CASSPGTGGTEAFF	TGCGCCAGCAGCCCAGGGACAGGGGGGACTGAAGCTTTCTTT
TRBV6-1	NA	NA	TRBJ2-4	CASSENIQYF	TGTGCCAGCAGCGAAAACATTCAGTACTTC
TRBV10-3	TRBD2	few	TRBJ2-1	CATEGLVSEQFF	TGTGCCACCGAGGGACTAGTCAGTGAGCAGTTCTTC
TRBV5-1	TRBD1	few	TRBJ2-1	CASSTGGSSEQFF	TGCGCCAGCAGCACAGGGGGTTCCTCTGAGCAGTTCTTC